The 30 T cell receptor beta chains below all came from one sample that was sequenced in a study of T cells after yellow fever vaccination. TCRdb fed the 5' RACE reads into MiXCR, producing one record per CDR3 protein. Of some 240,000 distinct CDR3 sequences in the sample, over 3% are singletons; the top ten hold around a fifth. The sample consisted of PBMCs, taken 15 days after the yellow fever booster vaccination. The receptors originated from a man aged 18 to 35 who received the YFV17D yellow fever vaccine.

This clonotype was detected many times. The J gene is TRBJ2-1, the V gene TRBV12-3 or TRBV12-4; 7 bases match TRBD1. The J segment lost 4 bases and the V segment lost 3 bases, leaving 6 bases of the junction unmatched. This CDR3 contains 15 residues. The CDR3 DNA follows: TGTGCCAGCAGTTTGTCGGGACAGTCGTACAATGAGCAGTTCTTC. It yields the protein CASSLSGQSYNEQFF.

This clonotype was seen at least ten times. The V call is TRBV5-1, the J call TRBJ2-7; 7 nucleotides align to TRBD1. Germline CDR1 SGHRS, CDR2 YFSETQ. The CDR3 consists of 14 residues. The V and J ends lost 4 bases and 6 bases, in that order; junction bases with no gene match: 10. CDR3 amino acids: CASSQLTGLTEQYF. CDR3 DNA: TGCGCCAGCAGCCAACTGACAGGGTTAACCGAGCAGTACTTC.

This clonotype was recorded at least ten times. The CDR3 bases are TGTGCCAGCAGCGGGACAGTCACTGAAGCTTTCTTT. Protein: CASSGTVTEAFF. The genes are TRBV7-9 and TRBJ1-1, with 7 bases that match TRBD1. Germline V gives CDR1 SEHNR, CDR2 FQNEAQ (reference sequence). The CDR3 loop spans 12 amino acids. Trimming at V came to 5 bases and at J to 4 bases, leaving 1 base not matched to a gene.

This clonotype was seen many times. The chain employs TRBV20-1 and TRBJ2-3, with TRBD1 as a possible D gene (5 bases). V shed 5 bases and J shed 3 bases, with 6 bases lying between them. Germline CDR1 DFQATT, CDR2 SNEGSKA (reference sequence). This CDR3 contains 11 residues. CDR3 loop: CSAPGTDTQYF. The CDR3 nucleotides are TGCAGTGCTCCAGGGACAGATACGCAGTATTTT.

The genes are TRBV10-1 and TRBJ2-7; TRBD2 aligns across 7 bases. Trimming removed 7 bases from V and 2 bases from J; junction bases left unmatched: 5. The V gene's germline CDR1 is WNHNN and CDR2 SYGVQD (reference sequence). The CDR3 runs 13 residues. The chain's CDR3 is CASNTSEPYEQYV. The CDR3 region has the DNA TGCGCCAGCAACACTAGCGAACCCTACGAGCAGTACGTC.

This clonotype was seen repeatedly, ten times or more. This sequence joins TRBV12-3 or TRBV12-4 and TRBJ1-5; TRBD1 aligns across 8 bases. The V gene end was trimmed by 8 bases and the J gene end by 5 bases; junction bases not matched to a gene: 8. CDR3 length: 14 residues. The CDR3 DNA is TGTGCCAGCGGACTAGGACAGGGCCATCAGCCCCAGCATTTT. Its protein is CASGLGQGHQPQHF.

Many counts were recorded for this clonotype. The chain carries TRBV20-1 and TRBJ2-1; possible D gene TRBD1, 7 bases. Germline values: CDR1 DFQATT, CDR2 SNEGSKA (reference sequence). This CDR3 contains 16 residues. With 3 bases removed from V and 9 bases from J, the gap between germline ends came to 24 bases. For the CDR3, the DNA is TGCAGTGCTAGCCCCCTTAGACAGGGCCGGGGAGGTGAGCAGTTCTTC. This gives the protein CSASPLRQGRGGEQFF.

This clonotype was counted once. This may arise from a read error, as a much more abundant clone is one base away. The chain recombines TRBV29-1 with TRBJ2-3; 11 nucleotides agree with TRBD2. The CDR3 consists of 15 residues. In germline, CDR1 is SQVTM, CDR2 ANQGSEA. CDR3 nucleotides: TGCAGCGTTGAGTTTCTAGCGGGGGGTACAGATACGCGGTATTTT. Translated, it gives CSVEFLAGGTDTRYF.

This clonotype was observed a handful of times. The rearrangement uses TRBV4-3 and TRBJ1-4; 7 bases align to TRBD1. This CDR3 contains 13 residues. In germline, CDR1 is LGHNA, CDR2 YSLEER. The V and J ends lost 8 bases and 5 bases, in that order; junction bases with no gene match: 5. CDR3 DNA sequence: TGCGCCAGCCGGGACAGTCTCAATGAAAAACTGTTTTTT. Residues: CASRDSLNEKLFF.

Ten or more counts support this clonotype. The CDR3 DNA follows: TGCAGCGTTATGGCCGAGAACGATGAAAAACTGTTTTTT. Its protein is CSVMAENDEKLFF. V gene TRBV29-1 combines with J gene TRBJ1-4; D unresolved. From germline, CDR1 is SQVTM and CDR2 ANQGSEA. The V gene lost 5 bases and the J gene lost 6 bases, with 13 bases spanning the gap. The CDR3 is 13 amino acids.

Ten or more counts support this clonotype. The chain recombines TRBV10-3 with TRBJ1-1; D might be TRBD1 (5 bases). The CDR3 runs to 13 residues. Germline CDR1 is ENHRY and CDR2 is SYGVKD. The ends were cut back, 10 bases at V and 5 bases at J, with 17 bases in the middle. The DNA of the CDR3 is TGTGCCACCGAACCGGGGGGGAGGACTGAAGCTTTCTTT. Translating it yields CATEPGGRTEAFF.

This clonotype has ten or more counts. The chain couples TRBV4-1 to TRBJ2-3; D call uncertain. The germline V gene encodes CDR1 MGHRA and CDR2 YSYEKL. The CDR3 is made up of 14 amino acids. V was clipped by 4 bases and J by 5 bases, with 13 bases between them. As DNA, the CDR3 is TGCGCCAGCAGCCGCTTCCGCGGTGAAGATACGCAGTATTTT. It codes for CASSRFRGEDTQYF.

This clonotype was found many times. The chain recombines TRBV7-9 with TRBJ2-3; 7 nucleotides match TRBD2. The CDR3 spans 19 residues. The V segment lost 5 bases and the J segment 0 bases; nucleotides outside the gene matches: 17. From germline, CDR1 is SEHNR and CDR2 FQNEAQ (reference sequence). This chain's CDR3 is CASSRWGGGKSGSTDTQYF. CDR3 nucleotide sequence: TGTGCCAGCAGCCGTTGGGGCGGGGGAAAAAGCGGGAGCACAGATACGCAGTATTTT.

This clonotype has at least ten counts. The gene calls are TRBV6-2 or TRBV6-3 and TRBJ2-7; the D gene is possibly TRBD1 (5 bases). CDR1 MNHEY and CDR2 SVGEGT come from the germline V gene. V was cut by 2 bases and J by 3 bases, with 11 bases left in between. The CDR3 is 14 amino acids. Here the CDR3 reads CASSYPGQVYEQYV. CDR3 DNA sequence: TGTGCCAGCAGTTACCCAGGGCAGGTCTACGAGCAGTACGTC.

This clonotype was detected only a few times. This chain joins TRBV7-6 and TRBJ2-5; TRBD1 matches 9 bases. The CDR3 contains 16 residues. Germline V gene data show CDR1 as SGHVS and CDR2 as FNYEAQ. Unmatched junction bases numbered 6, after V lost 0 bases and J lost 4 bases. The CDR3 nucleotides are TGTGCCAGCAGCTTAGCGGCGTGGACAGGGGTAGAGACCCAGTACTTC. Amino acids: CASSLAAWTGVETQYF.

This clonotype was recorded many times. The chain joins TRBV15 to TRBJ1-2; D is possibly TRBD1 (5 bases). From germline, CDR1 is LNHNV and CDR2 YYDKDF (reference sequence). Trimming removed 0 bases at V and 8 bases at J, with 19 bases between. This CDR3 region has 16 residues. The CDR3 DNA is TGTGCCACCAGCAGAGAAGGTTTTATGTTGGGGGAAGGCTACACCTTC. Encoded protein: CATSREGFMLGEGYTF.

This clonotype was seen repeatedly, ten times or more. The V gene is TRBV10-3, the J gene TRBJ1-3; TRBD1 matches 9 bases. Germline assignment: CDR1 ENHRY and CDR2 SYGVKD. This CDR3 has 16 residues. V dropped 2 bases and J dropped 0; count of bases not matched to a gene: 2. CDR3 sequence: CAISEGQGPSGNTIYF. Written as DNA, the CDR3 is TGTGCCATCAGTGAGGGACAGGGGCCCTCTGGAAACACCATATATTTT.

This clonotype was counted many times. The chain combines TRBV5-4 with TRBJ2-3, with 9 bases that match TRBD2. The CDR3 is made up of 17 amino acids. V gave up 2 bases and J gave up 4 bases; unmatched junction bases: 11. CDR1 is SGHNT, CDR2 YYREEE, per germline (reference sequence). This CDR3 reads CASSLSGGPLQADTQYF. The CDR3 DNA is TGTGCCAGCAGCTTAAGCGGGGGGCCCTTGCAGGCAGATACGCAGTATTTT.

This clonotype showed up just a few times. V usage is TRBV9 and J usage is TRBJ1-6, with a possible D match to TRBD1 (6 bases). V was cut by 4 bases and J by 13 bases, with 27 bases left in between. The CDR3 runs to 17 residues. Looked up from germline, CDR1 is SGDLS and CDR2 is YYNGEE. The CDR3 region is CASSPRGGGYTRNPLHF. The CDR3 DNA sequence: TGTGCCAGCAGCCCGCGGGGGGGGGGCTATACAAGGAACCCCCTCCACTTT.

Many counts were recorded for this clonotype. This chain links TRBV24-1 with TRBJ2-2; D is uncertain. Germline lookup yields CDR1 KGHDR and CDR2 SFDVKD. The V gene lost 2 bases and the J gene lost 0 bases, with 9 bases spanning the gap. CDR3 length: 16 amino acids. In DNA, the CDR3 is TGTGCCACCAGTGATTCACGACTTGCGAACACCGGGGAGCTGTTTTTT. Encoded protein: CATSDSRLANTGELFF.

V and J are TRBV10-3 and TRBJ1-5, with a weak D call TRBD1 (5 bases). V was pared by 5 bases and J by 5 bases, with 10 bases between. CDR1 ENHRY and CDR2 SYGVKD come from the germline V gene. The CDR3 is 13 amino acids. The DNA for the CDR3 is TGTGCCATCAGTCTGGGGGGGGATCAGCCCCAGCATTTT. It is translated as CAISLGGDQPQHF.

Worth noting for this clonotype: A much larger clone lies a single base off, so this may be a read error. This chain uses TRBV29-1 with TRBJ1-2, with a tentative D call TRBD1 (6 bases). V was clipped by 7 bases and J by 8 bases, with 20 bases between them. In germline, CDR1 is SQVTM, CDR2 ANQGSEA. The CDR3 loop spans 13 amino acids. This chain's CDR3 is CSADPQPGAGYTF. CDR3 DNA: TGCAGCGCTGACCCCCAACCGGGGGCGGGCTACACCTTC.

This clonotype was found many times. The V call is TRBV20-1, the J call TRBJ1-5; 7 bases map to TRBD1. V gave up 0 bases and J gave up 1 base; unmatched junction bases: 3. This CDR3 has 15 residues. The germline gives CDR1 DFQATT, CDR2 SNEGSKA (reference sequence). The CDR3 coding sequence is TGCAGTGCTAGAGAGCACAGGGGAAGCAATCAGCCCCAGCATTTT. Translation gives CSAREHRGSNQPQHF.

This clonotype was counted at least ten times. The chain recombines TRBV24-1 with TRBJ2-1, with unresolved D. The CDR3 extends over 15 amino acids. CDR1 KGHDR and CDR2 SFDVKD come from the germline V gene. Deletions cut 3 bases from V and 7 bases from J, with 15 bases between. The CDR3 loop reads CATSDGKIQGNEQFF. DNA for the CDR3: TGTGCCACCAGTGATGGGAAGATCCAAGGTAATGAGCAGTTCTTC.

This clonotype was detected ten times or more. The chain is built from TRBV5-4 and TRBJ1-2, with D possibly being TRBD1 (6 bases). CDR3 size: 13 residues. V was cut by 1 base and J by 8 bases, with 12 bases left in between. Germline values: CDR1 SGHNT, CDR2 YYREEE (reference sequence). Here the CDR3 reads CASSLRVRGGYTF. The CDR3 bases are TGTGCCAGCAGCTTGAGGGTTAGGGGGGGCTACACCTTC.

This clonotype was seen ten or more times. This rearrangement joins TRBV7-8 to TRBJ1-2, with 8 positions matching TRBD1. The V gene's germline CDR1 is SGHVS and CDR2 FQNEAQ. J was trimmed by 6 bases and V by 4 bases; bases with no gene match: 13. The CDR3 length is 16 residues. CDR3 coding DNA: TGTGCCAGCAGCTCGCCACCGGACAGGGCGGGCGATGGCTACACCTTC. The encoded protein is CASSSPPDRAGDGYTF. Full variable domain (rest looked up from reference TRBV7-8 and TRBJ1-2): GAGVSQSPRYKVAKRGQDVALRCDPISGHVSLFWYQQALGQGPEFLTYFQNEAQLDKSGLPSDRFFAERPEGSVSTLKIQRTQQEDSAVYLCASSSPPDRAGDGYTFGSGTRLTVV.

The rearrangement links TRBV20-1 to TRBJ2-7, with TRBD2 as a possible D gene (5 bases). Trimming shortened V by 3 bases and J by 11 bases, and 17 bases separated the two germline ends. The CDR3 consists of 12 residues. Germline CDR1 is DFQATT and CDR2 is SNEGSKA (reference sequence). The CDR3 sequence is CSASLSRGSEYV. The CDR3 bases are TGCAGTGCTAGTCTCTCCCGGGGATCGGAGTACGTC.

This clonotype was observed many times. The V gene is TRBV4-3, the J gene TRBJ1-6; no firm D call. CDR3 length: 14 amino acids. V lost 4 bases, J lost 8 bases, and 12 bases lay in between. Germline V gene sequence: CDR1 LGHNA, CDR2 YSLEER. CDR3 in DNA: TGCGCCAGCAGCCTCCGTGAGGGATATTCACCCCTCCACTTT. It yields the protein CASSLREGYSPLHF.

There are many counts of this clonotype. The chain couples TRBV28 to TRBJ2-5, with D perhaps TRBD1 (6 bases). V lost 5 bases to trimming and J lost 1 base, with 11 bases between them. Germline-derived CDR1 and CDR2 are MDHEN and SYDVKM. This CDR3 is built from 14 residues. The CDR3 region has the DNA TGTGCCAGCAGTGCTACAGGGTTCCAAGAGACCCAGTACTTC. Its protein product is CASSATGFQETQYF. Together with reference TRBV28 and TRBJ2-5, the CDR3 gives the full variable domain: DVKVTQSSRYLVKRTGEKVFLECVQDMDHENMFWYRQDPGLGLRLIYFSYDVKMKEKGDIPEGYSVSREKKERFSLILESASTNQTSMYLCASSATGFQETQYFGPGTRLLVL.

This clonotype appeared many times. The gene calls are TRBV20-1 and TRBJ1-2, with D tentatively TRBD1 (6 bases). The CDR3 is made up of 14 amino acids. Germline V CDR1 and CDR2: DFQATT, SNEGSKA (reference sequence). Between the trimmed V and J ends, which lost 1 base and 3 bases, there was a span of 12 bases. CDR3 nucleotide sequence: TGCAGTGCTAGAGCTCCAGGGGCCCACTATGGCTACACCTTC. The encoded protein is CSARAPGAHYGYTF.